The sequence of this TCR beta chain was determined in a study of shared clonotypes between healthy human individuals. Study results and limitations: Compared with memory subsets, naive subsets generally had larger estimated richness. Having only a few donors restricted how much genetic and exposure-history diversity was captured.

This CDR3 is built from 12 residues. V gave up 6 bases and J gave up 10 bases, with 15 bases separating them. Germline V gives CDR1 KGHSH, CDR2 LQKENI. Turning to this clone: Its cognate antigen is unknown.

Profiled with immunoSEQ multiplex PCR; TCRdb holds only in-frame clones, not every one. The repertoire holds about 2 million clones, 85% to 95% seen once, with around 1.1% in the top ten. Terminally differentiated effector memory CD45RA+ cells were excluded from the naive CD8 cells, which were CD45RO-negative and positively selected for CCR7. Material: naive CD8+ T cells sorted from blood. This chain links TRBV18 with TRBJ1-1, with D perhaps matching TRBD1 (5 bases). This TCR was recovered from a man between 18 and 29 years old in good health. The CDR3 loop reads CASSPGPLRAFF. In DNA form, the CDR3 reads TGTGCCAGCTCCCCGGGACCTCTAAGAGCTTTCTTT. Full variable domain (outside the CDR3, taken from reference TRBV18 and TRBJ1-1): NAGVMQNPRHLVRRRGQEARLRCSPMKGHSHVYWYRQLPEEGLKFMVYLQKENIIDESGMPKERFSAEFPKEGPSILRIQQVVRGDSAAYFCASSPGPLRAFFGQGTRLTVV.